This passage covers 7 T cell receptor beta chains from one sample sequenced in a study of T cell repertoires in cytomegalovirus infection. TCRdb independently ran MiXCR on the reads; one entry per CDR3 protein. Of about a million distinct CDR3 sequences in the sample, roughly 30% were seen once. Antigen specificity for these receptors is unknown. Sequencing was performed on cultured CD8+ T cells from PBMCs, taken from culture after CMV antigen stimulation. These receptors were collected from a human donor in good health (CMV status not recorded). Some clones in this sample may be carry-over from other donors' samples.

In this sample, this clonotype turned up a few times. The chain recombines TRBV6-5 with TRBJ2-1; 16 nucleotides agree with TRBD2. Looked up from germline, CDR1 is MNHEY and CDR2 is SVGAGI. J lost 10 bases, V lost 0 bases, and 3 bases had no gene match. The length of the CDR3 is 16 residues. CDR3 amino acids: CASSYSGLAGGWEQFF. Written as DNA, the CDR3 is TGTGCCAGCAGTTACTCGGGACTAGCGGGGGGGTGGGAGCAGTTCTTC.

The chain joins TRBV7-6 to TRBJ2-7, with a possible D match to TRBD2 (5 bases). Germline loops: CDR1 SGHVS, CDR2 FNYEAQ. V gave up 5 bases and J gave up 3 bases, with 20 bases separating them. The CDR3 has 16 amino acids. The CDR3: CASSPSWEIPLYEQYF. The DNA for the CDR3 is TGTGCCAGCAGCCCCAGCTGGGAGATTCCCCTCTACGAGCAGTACTTC.

The CDR3 spells CASSRRSNEQFF. The CDR3 nucleotides are TGTGCCAGTAGTCGCCGGTCGAATGAGCAGTTCTTC. V usage is TRBV19 and J usage is TRBJ2-1, with unresolved D. Trimming removed 5 bases at V and 7 bases at J, with 9 bases between. Germline V gives CDR1 LNHDA, CDR2 SQIVND (reference sequence). The CDR3 consists of 12 residues. The complete variable domain, with remaining parts taken from reference TRBV19 and TRBJ2-1, reads DGGITQSPKYLFRKEGQNVTLSCEQNLNHDAMYWYRQDPGQGLRLIYYSQIVNDFQKGDIAEGYSVSREKKESFPLTVTSAQKNPTAFYLCASSRRSNEQFFGPGTRLTVL.

Here the CDR3 DNA reads TGCGCCAGCAGCCAAGCTCCCCTCCGGGACAAAAAGCAGTTCTTC. Amino acid sequence: CASSQAPLRDKKQFF. The rearrangement links TRBV4-1 to TRBJ2-1, with a weak D call TRBD1 (6 bases). The CDR3 contains 15 residues. V lost 1 base to trimming and J lost 11 bases, with 18 bases between them. The V gene's germline CDR1 is MGHRA and CDR2 YSYEKL.

This clonotype has more than one count but fewer than ten. The rearrangement joins TRBV7-9 to TRBJ1-2, with D possibly matching TRBD1 (5 bases). Deletions cut 4 bases from V and 4 bases from J, with 19 bases between. The germline gives CDR1 SEHNR, CDR2 FQNEAQ (reference sequence). The CDR3 totals 16 residues. CDR3 sequence (DNA): TGTGCCAGCAGCTCAAGGGGAGGCTTGGGGGGCTATGGCTACACCTTC. It specifies CASSSRGGLGGYGYTF. Full variable domain (rest looked up from reference TRBV7-9 and TRBJ1-2): DTGVSQNPRHKITKRGQNVTFRCDPISEHNRLYWYRQTLGQGPEFLTYFQNEAQLEKSRLLSDRFSAERPKGSFSTLEIQRTEQGDSAMYLCASSSRGGLGGYGYTFGSGTRLTVV.

V usage is TRBV6-6 and J usage is TRBJ2-4, with 7 bases that match TRBD1. The CDR3 runs 18 residues. The V segment lost 2 bases and the J segment 8 bases; nucleotides outside the gene matches: 18. Germline V lookup: CDR1 MNHNY, CDR2 SVGAGI (reference sequence). The CDR3 protein is CASSYAPRDSLPRDIQYF. The DNA for the CDR3 is TGTGCCAGCAGTTACGCGCCCCGGGACAGCCTACCAAGGGACATTCAGTACTTC.

V and J are TRBV27 and TRBJ1-4; no clear D. The ends were cut back, 6 bases at V and 8 bases at J, with 16 bases in the middle. This CDR3 spans 14 amino acids. Germline V gene lookup returns CDR1 MNHEY and CDR2 SMNVEV (reference sequence). CDR3: CASSRGGVEEKLFF. The CDR3 region has the DNA TGTGCCAGCAGCCGTGGCGGGGTAGAGGAAAAACTGTTTTTT.